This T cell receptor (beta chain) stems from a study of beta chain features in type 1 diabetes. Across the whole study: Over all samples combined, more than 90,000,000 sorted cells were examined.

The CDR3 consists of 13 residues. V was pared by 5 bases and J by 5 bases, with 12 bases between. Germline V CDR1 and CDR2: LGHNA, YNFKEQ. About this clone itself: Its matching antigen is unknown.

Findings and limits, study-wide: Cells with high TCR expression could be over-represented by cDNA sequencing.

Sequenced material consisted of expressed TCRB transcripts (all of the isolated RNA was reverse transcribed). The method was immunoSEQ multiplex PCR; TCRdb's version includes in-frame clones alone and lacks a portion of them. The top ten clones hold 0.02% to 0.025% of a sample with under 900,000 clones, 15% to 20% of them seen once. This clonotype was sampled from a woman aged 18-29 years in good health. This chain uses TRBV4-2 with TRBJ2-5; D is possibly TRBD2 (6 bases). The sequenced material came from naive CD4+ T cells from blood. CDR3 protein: CASSLGGKETQYF. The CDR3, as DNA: TGTGCCAGCAGCTTAGGAGGGAAGGAGACCCAGTACTTC.